The rows below give T cell receptor beta chains drawn from one sample of a study of blood T cells in healthy people across ages. TCRdb reprocessed the 5' RACE reads with MiXCR, giving one entry per CDR3 protein. In the table there are 700,000 to 850,000 distinct CDR3 sequences, under 40% of which are singletons. The source material was blood. The receptors were sampled from a young man in good health. Both conserved end residues are part of each CDR3. Fields, in order: D gene, V gene, J gene, clone size, CDR3 protein, CDR3 DNA. A D gene is named only where the DNA matches it firmly. Clone size is shown for a subset of rows, as once, few, many or a class of expanded clone.

d_gene: -; v_gene: TRBV9; j_gene: TRBJ2-1; abundance: few; CDR3aa: CASSVGQGYYNEQFF; CDR3nt: TGTGCCAGCAGCGTAGGTCAGGGGTATTACAATGAGCAGTTCTTC
d_gene: -; v_gene: TRBV7-2; j_gene: TRBJ1-2; abundance: -; CDR3aa: CASSLNSGGYTF; CDR3nt: TGTGCCAGCAGCTTAAACAGTGGCGGCTACACCTTC
d_gene: -; v_gene: TRBV18; j_gene: TRBJ1-5; abundance: -; CDR3aa: CASSPGHQGRPQHF; CDR3nt: TGTGCCAGTTCACCGGGTCATCAGGGGCGGCCCCAGCATTTT
d_gene: -; v_gene: TRBV7-2; j_gene: TRBJ1-4; abundance: -; CDR3aa: CASSLRGLGEKLFF; CDR3nt: TGTGCCAGCAGCTTACGGGGTTTAGGTGAAAAACTGTTTTTT
d_gene: TRBD2; v_gene: TRBV28; j_gene: TRBJ2-1; abundance: -; CDR3aa: CANSKASGAYNEQFF; CDR3nt: TGTGCCAACTCCAAAGCAAGCGGGGCCTACAATGAGCAGTTCTTC
d_gene: -; v_gene: TRBV21-1; j_gene: TRBJ2-6; abundance: few; CDR3aa: CASSKATSSGANVLTF; CDR3nt: TGTGCCAGCAGCAAAGCTACGAGCTCTGGGGCCAACGTCCTGACTTTC
d_gene: -; v_gene: TRBV20-1; j_gene: TRBJ1-1; abundance: -; CDR3aa: CSARVGGAGSRTEAFF; CDR3nt: TGCAGTGCTAGAGTCGGGGGGGCGGGATCAAGGACTGAAGCTTTCTTT
d_gene: -; v_gene: TRBV7-2; j_gene: TRBJ1-5; abundance: -; CDR3aa: CASSPTGYQPQHF; CDR3nt: TGTGCCAGCAGCCCTACAGGGTATCAGCCCCAGCATTTT
d_gene: -; v_gene: TRBV5-1; j_gene: TRBJ1-4; abundance: -; CDR3aa: CASSLVPTGTNEKLFF; CDR3nt: TGCGCCAGCAGCTTAGTACCTACCGGGACTAATGAAAAACTGTTTTTT
d_gene: TRBD2; v_gene: TRBV12-3/TRBV12-4; j_gene: TRBJ2-5; abundance: many; CDR3aa: CASSGGGNGEQYF; CDR3nt: TGTGCCTCAAGCGGCGGGGGGAACGGGGAGCAGTACTTC
d_gene: -; v_gene: TRBV20-1; j_gene: TRBJ1-1; abundance: -; CDR3aa: CSARDEVHISSEAFF; CDR3nt: TGCAGTGCTAGAGATGAGGTGCATATTTCTTCTGAAGCTTTCTTT
d_gene: TRBD1; v_gene: TRBV12-3/TRBV12-4; j_gene: TRBJ2-2; abundance: few; CDR3aa: CASSSWTGGASSNTGELFF; CDR3nt: TGTGCCAGCAGTTCCTGGACAGGGGGCGCCTCCTCGAACACCGGGGAGCTGTTTTTT
d_gene: TRBD2; v_gene: TRBV9; j_gene: TRBJ2-7; abundance: -; CDR3aa: CASSADPAGNNEQYF; CDR3nt: TGTGCCAGCAGCGCAGATCCAGCGGGAAACAATGAGCAGTACTTC
d_gene: TRBD2; v_gene: TRBV4-3; j_gene: TRBJ2-2; abundance: few; CDR3aa: CASSQGPGLEFGELFF; CDR3nt: TGCGCCAGCAGCCAGGGACCGGGACTAGAATTCGGGGAGCTGTTTTTT
d_gene: -; v_gene: TRBV12-3/TRBV12-4; j_gene: TRBJ2-7; abundance: many; CDR3aa: CASSPDTSSYEQYF; CDR3nt: TGTGCCAGCAGCCCGGACACGAGCTCCTACGAGCAGTACTTC
d_gene: -; v_gene: TRBV20-1; j_gene: TRBJ1-5; abundance: -; CDR3aa: CSARGVNQPQHF; CDR3nt: TGCAGTGCCCGGGGCGTCAATCAGCCCCAGCATTTT
d_gene: TRBD2; v_gene: TRBV4-1; j_gene: TRBJ2-7; abundance: -; CDR3aa: CASSPQTGGTYEQYF; CDR3nt: TGCGCCAGCAGCCCCCAGACCGGGGGGACTTACGAGCAGTACTTC
d_gene: TRBD1; v_gene: TRBV11-2; j_gene: TRBJ1-5; abundance: -; CDR3aa: CASSLDRGKHQPQHF; CDR3nt: TGTGCCAGCAGCCTTGACAGGGGGAAACATCAGCCCCAGCATTTT
d_gene: -; v_gene: TRBV7-2; j_gene: TRBJ1-1; abundance: -; CDR3aa: CASSQPGGGTEAFF; CDR3nt: TGTGCCAGCAGTCAGCCGGGAGGCGGCACTGAAGCTTTCTTT
d_gene: TRBD2; v_gene: TRBV12-3/TRBV12-4; j_gene: TRBJ2-7; abundance: many; CDR3aa: CASSSLGGAYEQYF; CDR3nt: TGTGCCAGCAGCTCCCTTGGGGGGGCCTACGAGCAGTACTTC
d_gene: -; v_gene: TRBV15; j_gene: TRBJ2-1; abundance: -; CDR3aa: CATSRTPISYNEQFF; CDR3nt: TGTGCCACCAGCCGTACACCAATCTCCTACAATGAGCAGTTCTTC
d_gene: -; v_gene: TRBV18; j_gene: TRBJ1-2; abundance: -; CDR3aa: CASSQTPGDNYGYTF; CDR3nt: TGTGCCAGCTCACAAACCCCAGGGGACAACTATGGCTACACCTTC
d_gene: TRBD1; v_gene: TRBV3-1; j_gene: TRBJ1-1; abundance: -; CDR3aa: CASSPTRGSTEAFF; CDR3nt: TGTGCCAGCAGCCCGACCAGGGGGAGTACTGAAGCTTTCTTT
d_gene: TRBD1; v_gene: TRBV7-2; j_gene: TRBJ1-2; abundance: -; CDR3aa: CANSGGRDGNNYGYTF; CDR3nt: TGTGCCAACTCAGGGGGGAGGGACGGAAATAACTATGGCTACACCTTC
d_gene: -; v_gene: TRBV7-2; j_gene: TRBJ2-1; abundance: many; CDR3aa: CASSSTSDSAANEQFF; CDR3nt: TGTGCCAGCAGCTCCACTTCAGACTCAGCAGCCAATGAGCAGTTCTTC